This T cell receptor (beta chain) was recovered during a study of neurological immune-mediated disorders. Each TCR transcript was tagged with a 10-nucleotide random UMI during 5'RACE. Using its own MiXCR run on the 5' RACE reads, TCRdb lists one record per CDR3 protein. Here the sample spans 130,000 or so distinct CDR3 sequences, roughly 3.1% being singletons. Looked up from germline, CDR1 is DFQATT and CDR2 is SNEGSKA (reference sequence). CDR3 size: 14 residues. Trimming cost V 2 bases and J 4 bases, with 11 bases left between them. This clonotype was found many times. Material: PBMCs. The chain uses TRBV20-1 and TRBJ1-4; D is perhaps TRBD1 (5 bases). The clonotype comes from a woman aged 25 to 39 with multiple sclerosis. CDR3 sequence reads: CSARPRQRNEKLFF. DNA of the CDR3: TGCAGTGCTAGACCTCGACAGCGTAATGAAAAACTGTTTTTT.